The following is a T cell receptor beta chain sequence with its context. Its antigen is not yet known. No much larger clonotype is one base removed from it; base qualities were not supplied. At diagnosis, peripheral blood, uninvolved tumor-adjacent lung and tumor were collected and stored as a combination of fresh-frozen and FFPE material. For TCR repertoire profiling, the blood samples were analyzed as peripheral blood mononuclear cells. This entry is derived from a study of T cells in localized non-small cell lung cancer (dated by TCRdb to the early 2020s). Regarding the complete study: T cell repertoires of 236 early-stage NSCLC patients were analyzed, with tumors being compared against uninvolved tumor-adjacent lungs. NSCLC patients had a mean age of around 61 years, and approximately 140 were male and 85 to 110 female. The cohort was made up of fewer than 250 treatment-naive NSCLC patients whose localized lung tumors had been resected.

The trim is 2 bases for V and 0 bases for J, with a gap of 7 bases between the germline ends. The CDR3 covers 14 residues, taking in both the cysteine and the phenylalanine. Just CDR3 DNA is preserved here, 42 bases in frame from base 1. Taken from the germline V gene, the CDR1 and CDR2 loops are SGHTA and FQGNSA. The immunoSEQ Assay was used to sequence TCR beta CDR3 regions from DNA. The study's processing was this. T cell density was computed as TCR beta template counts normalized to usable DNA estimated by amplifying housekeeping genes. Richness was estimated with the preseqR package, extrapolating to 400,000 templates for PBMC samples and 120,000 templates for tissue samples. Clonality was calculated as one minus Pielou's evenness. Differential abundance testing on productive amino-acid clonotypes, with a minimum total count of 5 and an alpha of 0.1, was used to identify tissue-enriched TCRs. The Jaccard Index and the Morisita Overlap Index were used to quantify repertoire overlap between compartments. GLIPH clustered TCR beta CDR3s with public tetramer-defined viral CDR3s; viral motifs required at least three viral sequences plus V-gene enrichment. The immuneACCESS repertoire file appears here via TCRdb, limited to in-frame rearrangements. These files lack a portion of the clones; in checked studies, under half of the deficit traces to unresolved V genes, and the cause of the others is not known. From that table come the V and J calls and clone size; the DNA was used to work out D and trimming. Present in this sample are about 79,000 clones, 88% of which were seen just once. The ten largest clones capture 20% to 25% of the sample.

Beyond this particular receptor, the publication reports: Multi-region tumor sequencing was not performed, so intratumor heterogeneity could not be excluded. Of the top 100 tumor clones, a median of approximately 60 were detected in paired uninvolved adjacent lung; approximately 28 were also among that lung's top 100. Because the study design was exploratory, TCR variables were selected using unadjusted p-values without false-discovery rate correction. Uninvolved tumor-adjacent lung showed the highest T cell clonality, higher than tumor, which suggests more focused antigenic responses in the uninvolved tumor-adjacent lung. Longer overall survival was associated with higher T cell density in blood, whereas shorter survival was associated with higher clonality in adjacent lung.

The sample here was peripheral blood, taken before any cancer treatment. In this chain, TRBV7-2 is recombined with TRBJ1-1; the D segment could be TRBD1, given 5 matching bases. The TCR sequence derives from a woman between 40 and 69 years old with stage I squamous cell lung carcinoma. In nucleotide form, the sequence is TGTGCCAGCAGCTTACAGGGTATGAACACTGAAGCTTTCTTT. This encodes CASSLQGMNTEAFF.